A selection of T cell receptor beta chains follows, all from one sample in a study of patients and donors after allogeneic stem cell transplantation. TCRdb independently ran MiXCR on the RT-PCR reads; one entry per CDR3 protein. There are approximately 27,000 distinct CDR3 sequences in the sample; 6.5% to 10% occur only once, and approximately 48% lies in the top ten. The sequenced sample was blood, either unsorted or a sorted T cell fraction (not recorded which). The source is a human donor who was either an allogeneic HSCT recipient or a stem cell or donor lymphocyte infusion donor (not recorded which). It is not recorded whose cells these are; they may come from a transplant donor. Each CDR3 is given with its conserved first and last residue. D genes are given only for firm matches. Some rows have no size entry. The others give once, few or many, or a class for an expanded clone.

d_call: TRBD1
j_call: TRBJ2-7
v_call: TRBV11-1
clone_size: NA
cdr3_aa: CASSSPGQGKWGGGHYEQYF
cdr3_nt: TGTGCCAGCAGCTCCCCGGGACAGGGGAAGTGGGGAGGAGGACACTACGAGCAGTACTTC

d_call: NA
j_call: TRBJ1-2
v_call: TRBV19
clone_size: many
cdr3_aa: CASSIDLDYGYTF
cdr3_nt: TGTGCCAGTAGTATAGATCTGGACTATGGCTACACCTTC

d_call: TRBD2
j_call: TRBJ2-5
v_call: TRBV5-1
clone_size: many
cdr3_aa: CASSLERGGYETQYF
cdr3_nt: TGCGCCAGCAGCTTGGAGCGCGGGGGGTATGAGACCCAGTACTTC

d_call: TRBD1
j_call: TRBJ1-1
v_call: TRBV6-5
clone_size: few
cdr3_aa: CASSYSGTANHFKNTEAFF
cdr3_nt: TGTGCCAGCAGTTACTCCGGGACAGCAAATCATTTTAAGAACACTGAAGCTTTCTTT

d_call: NA
j_call: TRBJ1-2
v_call: TRBV10-3
clone_size: many
cdr3_aa: CAISDASGGYTF
cdr3_nt: TGTGCCATCAGTGATGCATCCGGGGGCTACACCTTC

d_call: NA
j_call: TRBJ1-1
v_call: TRBV7-6
clone_size: many
cdr3_aa: CASSSQVNTEAFF
cdr3_nt: TGTGCCAGCAGCTCCCAGGTCAACACTGAAGCTTTCTTT

d_call: NA
j_call: TRBJ1-6
v_call: TRBV6-5
clone_size: few
cdr3_aa: CASSSINSPLHF
cdr3_nt: TGTGCCAGCAGTTCCATAAATTCACCCCTCCACTTT

d_call: NA
j_call: TRBJ2-1
v_call: TRBV11-3
clone_size: many
cdr3_aa: CASSLNSANEQFF
cdr3_nt: TGTGCCAGCAGCTTAAACTCTGCCAATGAGCAGTTCTTC

d_call: NA
j_call: TRBJ1-2
v_call: TRBV6-1
clone_size: NA
cdr3_aa: CASSELWGEDYGYTF
cdr3_nt: TGTGCCAGCAGTGAACTCTGGGGGGAAGACTATGGCTACACCTTC

d_call: NA
j_call: TRBJ2-5
v_call: TRBV7-7
clone_size: many
cdr3_aa: CASSATGRGETQYF
cdr3_nt: TGTGCTAGCAGCGCGACAGGTCGTGGGGAGACCCAGTACTTC

d_call: NA
j_call: TRBJ2-3
v_call: TRBV24-1
clone_size: many
cdr3_aa: CATSDSSLSTDTQYF
cdr3_nt: TGTGCCACCAGTGATTCATCCCTTTCCACAGATACGCAGTATTTT

d_call: TRBD1
j_call: TRBJ1-5
v_call: TRBV27
clone_size: NA
cdr3_aa: CASSRADRVGNQPQHF
cdr3_nt: TGTGCCAGCAGTCGGGCGGACAGGGTGGGCAATCAGCCCCAGCATTTT

d_call: NA
j_call: TRBJ2-7
v_call: TRBV2
clone_size: many
cdr3_aa: CASSLQGKGYEQYF
cdr3_nt: TGTGCCAGCAGTCTCCAGGGGAAGGGCTACGAGCAGTACTTC

d_call: NA
j_call: TRBJ1-5
v_call: TRBV7-9
clone_size: many
cdr3_aa: CASSSAGGSQPQHF
cdr3_nt: TGTGCCAGCAGCTCTGCCGGGGGGAGCCAGCCCCAGCATTTT

d_call: NA
j_call: TRBJ2-1
v_call: TRBV7-9
clone_size: NA
cdr3_aa: CASSLALIEQFF
cdr3_nt: TGTGCCAGCAGCTTAGCCCTTATTGAGCAGTTCTTC

d_call: NA
j_call: TRBJ1-5
v_call: TRBV18
clone_size: NA
cdr3_aa: CASSPLEEHPQHF
cdr3_nt: TGTGCCAGCTCACCCTTGGAAGAACACCCCCAGCATTTT

d_call: NA
j_call: TRBJ2-1
v_call: TRBV3-1
clone_size: many
cdr3_aa: CASSQMVEQFF
cdr3_nt: TGTGCCAGCAGCCAGATGGTTGAGCAGTTCTTC

d_call: TRBD1
j_call: TRBJ2-3
v_call: TRBV7-3
clone_size: few
cdr3_aa: CASSQGPGQRTDTQYF
cdr3_nt: TGTGCCAGCAGCCAAGGACCGGGACAGCGCACAGATACGCAGTATTTT

d_call: TRBD2
j_call: TRBJ2-5
v_call: TRBV2
clone_size: many
cdr3_aa: CASSLGLGYQETQYF
cdr3_nt: TGTGCCAGCTCCTTGGGACTAGGGTACCAAGAGACCCAGTACTTC

d_call: NA
j_call: TRBJ2-1
v_call: TRBV7-9
clone_size: few
cdr3_aa: CASIGRAQYNEQFF
cdr3_nt: TGTGCCAGCATAGGACGGGCCCAATACAATGAGCAGTTCTTC

d_call: NA
j_call: TRBJ2-2
v_call: TRBV9
clone_size: many
cdr3_aa: CASSVARWNTGELFF
cdr3_nt: TGTGCCAGCAGCGTAGCTCGGTGGAACACCGGGGAGCTGTTTTTT

d_call: NA
j_call: TRBJ1-5
v_call: TRBV3-1
clone_size: NA
cdr3_aa: CASSQSELSQPQHF
cdr3_nt: TGTGCCAGCAGCCAATCGGAGTTGAGCCAGCCCCAGCATTTT

d_call: TRBD2
j_call: TRBJ2-1
v_call: TRBV7-9
clone_size: many
cdr3_aa: CASSRLAGGGNEQFF
cdr3_nt: TGTGCCAGCAGCCGTCTAGCGGGAGGAGGCAATGAGCAGTTCTTC

d_call: NA
j_call: TRBJ1-1
v_call: TRBV7-9
clone_size: few
cdr3_aa: CASSFPFTEAFF
cdr3_nt: TGTGCCAGCAGCTTCCCTTTCACTGAAGCTTTCTTT

d_call: NA
j_call: TRBJ1-1
v_call: TRBV9
clone_size: many
cdr3_aa: CASSVRGAPGTEAFF
cdr3_nt: TGTGCCAGCAGCGTGAGGGGGGCCCCAGGTACTGAAGCTTTCTTT

d_call: NA
j_call: TRBJ2-3
v_call: TRBV12-3/TRBV12-4
clone_size: NA
cdr3_aa: CASSFWEDERDPKSTDTQYF
cdr3_nt: TGTGCCAGCAGTTTTTGGGAGGACGAACGGGACCCCAAGAGCACAGATACGCAGTATTTT

d_call: NA
j_call: TRBJ1-2
v_call: TRBV24-1
clone_size: many
cdr3_aa: CATSDEGYYGYTF
cdr3_nt: TGTGCCACCAGTGATGAAGGGTATTATGGCTACACCTTC

d_call: NA
j_call: TRBJ2-2
v_call: TRBV5-1
clone_size: NA
cdr3_aa: CASSWTVGTGELFFF
cdr3_nt: NA

d_call: NA
j_call: TRBJ1-2
v_call: TRBV20-1
clone_size: many
cdr3_aa: CSARDRWGAIEGYTF
cdr3_nt: TGCAGTGCTAGAGATCGGTGGGGGGCGATAGAAGGCTACACCTTC

d_call: TRBD2
j_call: TRBJ2-1
v_call: TRBV2
clone_size: NA
cdr3_aa: CASSPKLAGNYNEQFF
cdr3_nt: TGTGCCAGCAGCCCCAAGCTAGCGGGAAACTACAATGAGCAGTTCTTC

d_call: NA
j_call: TRBJ2-7
v_call: TRBV19
clone_size: NA
cdr3_aa: CASSMQVTPTYEQYF
cdr3_nt: TGTGCCAGTAGTATGCAGGTCACTCCAACCTACGAGCAGTACTTC

d_call: TRBD1
j_call: TRBJ1-5
v_call: TRBV9
clone_size: few
cdr3_aa: CASSHGQGGGGQPQHF
cdr3_nt: TGTGCCAGCAGCCACGGTCAGGGGGGCGGCGGTCAGCCCCAGCATTTT

d_call: TRBD2
j_call: TRBJ2-7
v_call: TRBV7-9
clone_size: NA
cdr3_aa: CATRAGGPSEQYF
cdr3_nt: TGTGCCACCCGAGCGGGGGGGCCCTCCGAGCAGTACTTC

d_call: TRBD1
j_call: TRBJ1-2
v_call: TRBV5-5
clone_size: few
cdr3_aa: CASSRYRGALVYGYTF
cdr3_nt: TGTGCCAGCAGCCGATACAGGGGCGCTCTTGTCTATGGCTACACCTTC

d_call: NA
j_call: TRBJ1-2
v_call: TRBV5-1
clone_size: many
cdr3_aa: CASSPQGQGTYGYTF
cdr3_nt: TGCGCCAGCAGCCCTCAGGGGCAGGGGACCTATGGCTACACCTTC

d_call: NA
j_call: TRBJ2-7
v_call: TRBV10-3
clone_size: few
cdr3_aa: CAISEPGEHSYEQYF
cdr3_nt: TGTGCCATCAGTGAGCCAGGAGAACACTCCTACGAGCAGTACTTC

d_call: NA
j_call: TRBJ1-1
v_call: TRBV5-5
clone_size: many
cdr3_aa: CASSGQGPFMNTEAFF
cdr3_nt: TGTGCCAGCAGTGGCCAGGGGCCATTCATGAACACTGAAGCTTTCTTT

d_call: TRBD2
j_call: TRBJ2-3
v_call: TRBV20-1
clone_size: NA
cdr3_aa: CSAPTSGGLTDTQYF
cdr3_nt: TGCAGTGCTCCGACTAGCGGGGGTCTTACAGATACGCAGTATTTT

d_call: NA
j_call: TRBJ2-5
v_call: TRBV24-1
clone_size: many
cdr3_aa: CATSDRWEEETQYF
cdr3_nt: TGTGCCACCAGTGACCGTTGGGAGGAGGAGACCCAGTACTTC

d_call: NA
j_call: TRBJ1-2
v_call: TRBV5-1
clone_size: many
cdr3_aa: CASSLIPDYGYTF
cdr3_nt: TGCGCCAGCAGCTTAATCCCAGACTATGGCTACACCTTC

d_call: NA
j_call: TRBJ2-5
v_call: TRBV25-1
clone_size: few
cdr3_aa: CASSEVGIRETQYF
cdr3_nt: TGTGCCAGCAGTGAAGTTGGGATTCGGGAGACCCAGTACTTC

d_call: NA
j_call: TRBJ1-2
v_call: TRBV7-8
clone_size: few
cdr3_aa: CASSLGYGIPERYTF
cdr3_nt: TGTGCCAGCAGCTTAGGGTACGGCATTCCTGAGCGCTACACCTTC

d_call: NA
j_call: TRBJ1-1
v_call: TRBV7-9
clone_size: few
cdr3_aa: CASSPLGGPGEAFF
cdr3_nt: TGTGCCAGCAGCCCTCTGGGCGGGCCGGGAGAAGCTTTCTTT

d_call: NA
j_call: TRBJ2-5
v_call: TRBV28
clone_size: once
cdr3_aa: CASSLPRHLLQETQYF
cdr3_nt: TGTGCCAGCAGCCTCCCGCGGCACCTACTCCAAGAGACCCAGTACTTC

d_call: TRBD2
j_call: TRBJ2-5
v_call: TRBV20-1
clone_size: many
cdr3_aa: CSARRLAGDQETQYF
cdr3_nt: TGCAGTGCTAGGCGTCTAGCGGGAGACCAAGAGACCCAGTACTTC

d_call: NA
j_call: TRBJ2-7
v_call: TRBV11-3
clone_size: many
cdr3_aa: CASSLAVNYEQYF
cdr3_nt: TGTGCCAGCAGCCTGGCGGTAAACTACGAGCAGTACTTC

d_call: NA
j_call: TRBJ2-5
v_call: TRBV4-2
clone_size: NA
cdr3_aa: CASSQDPPGARGETQYF
cdr3_nt: TGTGCCAGCAGCCAAGATCCCCCGGGAGCGAGGGGGGAGACCCAGTACTTC

d_call: NA
j_call: TRBJ1-1
v_call: TRBV15
clone_size: many
cdr3_aa: CATSRDPGRGEAFF
cdr3_nt: TGTGCCACCAGCAGAGACCCGGGCCGCGGGGAAGCTTTCTTT

d_call: NA
j_call: TRBJ2-1
v_call: TRBV7-9
clone_size: NA
cdr3_aa: CASSLVYIGSSNEQFF
cdr3_nt: TGTGCCAGCAGCTTGGTTTACATTGGGTCATCCAATGAGCAGTTCTTC

d_call: NA
j_call: TRBJ1-3
v_call: TRBV28
clone_size: many
cdr3_aa: CASWEGSGNTIYF
cdr3_nt: TGTGCCAGCTGGGAGGGCTCTGGAAACACCATATATTTT

d_call: TRBD1
j_call: TRBJ1-5
v_call: TRBV29-1
clone_size: many
cdr3_aa: CSVSLGTGVQPQHF
cdr3_nt: TGCAGCGTCTCTCTGGGGACAGGGGTTCAGCCCCAGCATTTT

d_call: NA
j_call: TRBJ1-6
v_call: TRBV7-9
clone_size: few
cdr3_aa: CASSLTGPQDSPLHF
cdr3_nt: TGTGCCAGCAGCTTAACAGGGCCTCAGGATTCACCCCTCCACTTT

d_call: TRBD2
j_call: TRBJ2-5
v_call: TRBV7-9
clone_size: few
cdr3_aa: CASSLKSGRGKETQYF
cdr3_nt: TGTGCCAGCAGCTTAAAAAGCGGGAGGGGAAAAGAGACCCAGTACTTC

d_call: NA
j_call: TRBJ1-4
v_call: TRBV28
clone_size: few
cdr3_aa: CASNTVGENEKLFF
cdr3_nt: TGTGCCAGCAACACAGTAGGGGAGAATGAAAAACTGTTTTTT

d_call: TRBD1
j_call: TRBJ2-7
v_call: TRBV19
clone_size: NA
cdr3_aa: CASSGTGASIPYEQYF
cdr3_nt: TGTGCCAGTAGCGGGACAGGCGCCTCCATCCCCTACGAGCAGTACTTC